This TCR beta chain was obtained from a study of blood T cell repertoires in COVID-19. Study background: The origin of the acute and convalescent COVID-19 samples was the United States, Italy and Spain. In each case, the material was cDNA or gDNA derived from T cells, B-cell-depleted T cells, or PBMCs.

Methods used by the authors: Researchers report that nucleated cell counts were estimated from reference gene primer amplification. Using immunoSEQ multiplex PCR, the repertoire was profiled, and TCRdb retains in-frame clones only, with some absent. V and J calls and clone size come straight from that table; D and trimming were deduced from the DNA. The sample consists of around 98,000 clones, around nine tenths of them appearing once. This TCR derives from a man aged 70-80 years with acute or convalescent COVID-19. Sequenced material: peripheral blood.

The CDR3: CASRPTAEQYGYTF. CDR3 in DNA: TGTGCCAGCAGACCCACCGCTGAACAATATGGCTACACCTTC. J is TRBJ1-2 and V is TRBV6-1; D unclear. The V and J ends lost 6 bases and 5 bases respectively, with 16 bases between them. Germline V gives CDR1 MNHNS, CDR2 SASEGT. The CDR3 is made up of 14 amino acids.